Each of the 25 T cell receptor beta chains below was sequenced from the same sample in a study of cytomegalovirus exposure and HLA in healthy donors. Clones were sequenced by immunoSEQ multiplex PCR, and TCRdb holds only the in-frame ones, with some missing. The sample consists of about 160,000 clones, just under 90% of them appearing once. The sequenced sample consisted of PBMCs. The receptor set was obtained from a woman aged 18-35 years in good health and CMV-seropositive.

The CDR3 DNA follows: TGTGCCAGCGCACGGACTAGCGGGTCCCACGGGCTTGATACGCAGTATTTT. Translation: CASARTSGSHGLDTQYF. The J gene is TRBJ2-3, the V gene TRBV25-1, with 11 bases lining up with TRBD2. The trim removed 8 bases at V and 6 bases at J, leaving 16 bases unmatched. This CDR3 is 17 amino acids long. The germline gives CDR1 MGHDK, CDR2 SYGVNS.

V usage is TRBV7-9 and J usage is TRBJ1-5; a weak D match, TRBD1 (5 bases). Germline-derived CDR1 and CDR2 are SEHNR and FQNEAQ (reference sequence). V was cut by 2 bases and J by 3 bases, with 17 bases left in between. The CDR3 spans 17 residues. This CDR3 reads CASSLSIRNRPNQPQHF. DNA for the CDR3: TGTGCCAGCAGCTTATCGATCCGGAACAGGCCCAATCAGCCCCAGCATTTT.

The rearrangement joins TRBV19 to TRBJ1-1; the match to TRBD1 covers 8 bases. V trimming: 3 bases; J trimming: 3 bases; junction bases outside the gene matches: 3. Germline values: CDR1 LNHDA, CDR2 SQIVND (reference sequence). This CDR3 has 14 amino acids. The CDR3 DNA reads TGTGCCAGTAGTATCATGACAGGGGACACTGAAGCTTTCTTT. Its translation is CASSIMTGDTEAFF.

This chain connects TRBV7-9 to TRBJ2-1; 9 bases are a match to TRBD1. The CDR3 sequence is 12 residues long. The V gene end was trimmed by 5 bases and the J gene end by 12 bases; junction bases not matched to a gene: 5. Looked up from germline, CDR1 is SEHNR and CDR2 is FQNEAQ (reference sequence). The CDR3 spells CASSPPGQGQFF. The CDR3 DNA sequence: TGTGCCAGCAGCCCCCCGGGACAGGGGCAGTTCTTC.

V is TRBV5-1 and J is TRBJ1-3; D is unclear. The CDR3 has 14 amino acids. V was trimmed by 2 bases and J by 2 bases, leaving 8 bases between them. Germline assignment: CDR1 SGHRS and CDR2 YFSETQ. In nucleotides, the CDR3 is TGCGCCAGCAGCTTTGGCAGTGCTGGAAACACCATATATTTT. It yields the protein CASSFGSAGNTIYF.

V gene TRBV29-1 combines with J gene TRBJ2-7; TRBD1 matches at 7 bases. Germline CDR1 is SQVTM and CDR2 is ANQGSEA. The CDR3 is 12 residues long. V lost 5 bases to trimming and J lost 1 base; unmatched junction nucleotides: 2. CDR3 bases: TGCAGCGTTCAGGGACAGTCCTACGAGCAGTACTTC. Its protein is CSVQGQSYEQYF.

The CDR3 DNA reads TGTGCCAGCAGCTCCTGGGGGGGGCTGGGAACTGAAGCTTTCTTT. Translating gives CASSSWGGLGTEAFF. The chain couples TRBV7-2 to TRBJ1-1; a possible D gene is TRBD1 (6 bases). The V end lost 4 bases, the J end lost 5 bases, and 17 bases lay between the germline ends. Germline V gene data show CDR1 as SGHTA and CDR2 as FQGNSA. The CDR3 has 15 residues.

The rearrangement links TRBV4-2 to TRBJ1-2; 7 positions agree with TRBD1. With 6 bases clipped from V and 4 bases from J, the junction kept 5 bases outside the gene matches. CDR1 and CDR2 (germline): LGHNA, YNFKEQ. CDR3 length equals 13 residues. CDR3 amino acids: CASRQGIVYGYTF. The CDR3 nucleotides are TGTGCCAGCAGACAGGGGATAGTCTATGGCTACACCTTC.

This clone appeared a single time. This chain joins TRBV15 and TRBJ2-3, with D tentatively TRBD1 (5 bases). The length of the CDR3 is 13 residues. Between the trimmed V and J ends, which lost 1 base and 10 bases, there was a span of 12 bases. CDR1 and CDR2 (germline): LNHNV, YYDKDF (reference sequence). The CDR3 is CATSRGLKGAQYF. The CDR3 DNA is TGTGCCACCAGCAGAGGACTCAAAGGGGCGCAGTATTTT.

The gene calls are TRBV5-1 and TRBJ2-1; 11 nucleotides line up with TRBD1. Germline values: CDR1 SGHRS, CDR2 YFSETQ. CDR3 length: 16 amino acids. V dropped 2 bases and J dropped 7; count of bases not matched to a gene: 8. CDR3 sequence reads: CASSFRSGQGVNEQFF. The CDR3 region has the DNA TGCGCCAGCAGCTTCCGCTCGGGACAGGGGGTAAATGAGCAGTTCTTC. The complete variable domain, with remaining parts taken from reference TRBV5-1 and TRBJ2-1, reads KAGVTQTPRYLIKTRGQQVTLSCSPISGHRSVSWYQQTPGQGLQFLFEYFSETQRNKGNFPGRFSGRQFSNSRSEMNVSTLELGDSALYLCASSFRSGQGVNEQFFGPGTRLTVL.

This CDR3 is CASSVGSGKMNTEAFF. CDR3 coding DNA: TGTGCCAGCAGCGTAGGTTCAGGGAAGATGAACACTGAAGCTTTCTTT. The J gene is TRBJ1-1, the V gene TRBV9; D is perhaps TRBD1 (5 bases). Germline V gives CDR1 SGDLS, CDR2 YYNGEE. The CDR3 has 16 amino acids. Trimming shortened V by 0 bases and J by 0 bases, and 12 bases separated the two germline ends.

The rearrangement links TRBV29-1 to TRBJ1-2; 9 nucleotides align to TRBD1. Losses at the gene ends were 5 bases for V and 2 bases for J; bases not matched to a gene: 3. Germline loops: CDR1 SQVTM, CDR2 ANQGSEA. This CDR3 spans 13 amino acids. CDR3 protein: CSVPGQGNYGYTF. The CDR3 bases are TGCAGCGTTCCGGGACAGGGAAACTATGGCTACACCTTC.

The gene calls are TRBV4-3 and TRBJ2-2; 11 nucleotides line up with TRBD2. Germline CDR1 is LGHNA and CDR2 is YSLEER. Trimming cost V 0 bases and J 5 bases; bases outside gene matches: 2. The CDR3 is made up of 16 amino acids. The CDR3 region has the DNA TGCGCCAGCAGCCAAGAACTAGCGGGAGATACCGGGGAGCTGTTTTTT. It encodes CASSQELAGDTGELFF.

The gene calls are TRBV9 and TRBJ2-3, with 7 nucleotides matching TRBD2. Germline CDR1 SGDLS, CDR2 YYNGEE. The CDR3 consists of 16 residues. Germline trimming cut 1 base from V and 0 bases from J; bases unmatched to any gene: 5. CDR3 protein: CASSVSPSGSTDTQYF. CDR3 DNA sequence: TGTGCCAGCAGCGTATCTCCTAGCGGAAGCACAGATACGCAGTATTTT.

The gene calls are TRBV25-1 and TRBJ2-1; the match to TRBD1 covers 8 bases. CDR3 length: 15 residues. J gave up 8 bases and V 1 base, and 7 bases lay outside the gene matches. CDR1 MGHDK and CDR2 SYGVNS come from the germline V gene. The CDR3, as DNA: TGTGCCAGCAGTGAATTCCGGCAGGGGGCCGATGAGCAGTTCTTC. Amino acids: CASSEFRQGADEQFF.

The CDR3 is CASSESSSDEQYF. The CDR3 bases are TGCGCCAGCAGTGAGTCGTCTAGCGACGAGCAGTACTTC. The chain employs TRBV10-1 and TRBJ2-7, with a possible D match to TRBD2 (6 bases). Trimming took 0 bases from V and 5 from J, leaving 8 bases between them. Germline loops: CDR1 WNHNN, CDR2 SYGVQD (reference sequence). The CDR3 extends over 13 amino acids.

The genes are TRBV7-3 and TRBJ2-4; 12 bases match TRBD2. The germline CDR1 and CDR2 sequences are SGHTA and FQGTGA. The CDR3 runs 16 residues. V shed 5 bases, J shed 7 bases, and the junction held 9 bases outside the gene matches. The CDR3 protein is CASSLTSGRRGNIQYF. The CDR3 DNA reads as TGTGCCAGCAGCCTGACTAGCGGGAGACGAGGTAACATTCAGTACTTC.

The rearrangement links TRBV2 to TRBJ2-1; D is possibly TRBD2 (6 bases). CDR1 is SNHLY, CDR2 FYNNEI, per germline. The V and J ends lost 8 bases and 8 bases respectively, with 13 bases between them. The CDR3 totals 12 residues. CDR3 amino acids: CASQTSPDEQFF. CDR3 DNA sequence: TGTGCCAGCCAGACTAGTCCCGATGAGCAGTTCTTC.

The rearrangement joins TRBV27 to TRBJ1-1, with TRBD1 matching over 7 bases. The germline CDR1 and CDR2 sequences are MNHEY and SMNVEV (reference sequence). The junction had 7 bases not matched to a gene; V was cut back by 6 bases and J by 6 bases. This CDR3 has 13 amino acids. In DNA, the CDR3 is TGTGCCAGCAGCCCACAGGGGAGGTCTGAAGCTTTCTTT. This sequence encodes CASSPQGRSEAFF.

The CDR3 sequence is CASTLAGGRETQYF. In nucleotides, the CDR3 is TGTGCCAGCACCCTGGCCGGGGGGCGGGAGACCCAGTACTTC. The V gene is TRBV6-5, the J gene TRBJ2-5, with D possibly TRBD2 on 7 matching bases. The V gene's germline CDR1 is MNHEY and CDR2 SVGAGI. With 7 bases removed from V and 5 bases from J, the gap between germline ends came to 17 bases. This CDR3 is 14 amino acids long.

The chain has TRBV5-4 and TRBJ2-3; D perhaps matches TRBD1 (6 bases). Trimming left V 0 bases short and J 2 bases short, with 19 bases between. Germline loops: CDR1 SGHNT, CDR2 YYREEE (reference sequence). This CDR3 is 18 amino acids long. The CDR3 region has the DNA TGTGCCAGCAGCTTGGACTTTTTTATGGCAGGGGACACAGATACGCAGTATTTT. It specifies CASSLDFFMAGDTDTQYF.

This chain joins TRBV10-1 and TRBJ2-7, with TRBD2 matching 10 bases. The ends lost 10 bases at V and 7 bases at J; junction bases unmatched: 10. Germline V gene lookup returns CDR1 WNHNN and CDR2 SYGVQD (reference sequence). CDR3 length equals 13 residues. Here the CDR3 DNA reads TGCGCCACCTTAGCGGGAGGCCCAGGGGAGCAGTACTTC. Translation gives CATLAGGPGEQYF.

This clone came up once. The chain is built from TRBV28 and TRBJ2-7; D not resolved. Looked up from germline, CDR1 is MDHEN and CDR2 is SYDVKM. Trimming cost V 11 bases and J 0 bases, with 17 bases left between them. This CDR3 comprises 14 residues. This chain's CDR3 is CASMAASLSYEQYF. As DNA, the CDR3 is TGTGCCTCGATGGCGGCTTCTCTCTCCTACGAGCAGTACTTC.

The chain's CDR3 is CASSLNRYEQFF. In nucleotides, the CDR3 is TGTGCCAGCAGCTTAAACAGGTATGAGCAGTTCTTC. This chain joins TRBV7-2 and TRBJ2-1, with D maybe TRBD1 (5 bases). Germline V gives CDR1 SGHTA, CDR2 FQGNSA. V shed 2 bases and J shed 8 bases, with 7 bases lying between them. CDR3 length equals 12 residues.

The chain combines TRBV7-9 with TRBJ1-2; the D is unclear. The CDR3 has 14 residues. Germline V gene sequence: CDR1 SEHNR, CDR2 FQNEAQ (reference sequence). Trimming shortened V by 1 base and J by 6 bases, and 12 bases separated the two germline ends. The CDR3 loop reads CASSLVSGGDGYTF. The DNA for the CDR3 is TGTGCCAGCAGCTTAGTATCGGGTGGAGATGGCTACACCTTC.